This T cell receptor beta chain appears in the sequencing data of a study of Ad26.COV2.S vaccination and SARS-CoV-2 variants. About the research overall: The donor participated in the COV1001 trial, in its Ad26.COV2.S arm. Notes on the study in general: Considerable breadth of spike-specific CD8+ and CD4+ T cell responses has reportedly been documented following vaccination. The analyses of TCR breadth and depth may have understated the size of total T cell responses.

This clone was recorded a few times. Its antigen is as yet unknown. This CDR3 contains 15 residues. Germline CDR1 reads LGHNA; CDR2 reads YNFKEQ. V was trimmed by 1 base and J by 6 bases, leaving 13 bases between them. Only in-frame clones appear in the TCRdb table, and some are missing; sequencing was by immunoSEQ multiplex PCR. The data show about 480,000 clones, approximately 90% seen once. Treatment described: about 20 received Ad26.COV2.S at low or high dose, single or two shots; a few received placebo; per-sample allocation not given. Day 63 following the first vaccine or placebo injection was when the samples were taken.

This sequence was found in a person aged 18-65 years who received the Ad26.COV2.S COVID-19 vaccine or a placebo. The sequencing here drew on peripheral blood, taken in a trial of Ad26.COV2.S vaccine versus placebo. The chain employs TRBV4-2 and TRBJ2-1; D is perhaps TRBD2 (5 bases). CDR3 DNA: TGTGCCAGCAGCCAAGTCGGACCGAGGGCCAATGAGCAGTTCTTC. Translated: CASSQVGPRANEQFF.